Shown below are 24 T cell receptor beta chains from a single sample sequenced in a study of CD8 T cells in Susac syndrome. RNA was extracted with the RNeasy kit, and a quantity of roughly 0.5 to 1 ug was reverse transcribed using random hexamers. TCRdb used MiXCR to reprocess the immunoSEQ multiplex PCR reads, holding one entry per CDR3 protein. Of 180,000 or so distinct CDR3 sequences listed, about 95% were seen once; the top ten hold more than 0.1%. Sequences were obtained from CD4+ T cells from PBMCs. These receptors were obtained from a human donor in good health.

The chain recombines TRBV5-4 with TRBJ2-3; D is possibly TRBD2 (5 bases). CDR3 length equals 14 residues. Deletions cut 4 bases from V and 9 bases from J, with 18 bases between. Germline CDR1 and CDR2: SGHNT and YYREEE (reference sequence). In DNA form, the CDR3 reads TGTGCCAGCAGCGCCGGAACAAGCTGGGAGACGCAGTATTTT. The encoded protein is CASSAGTSWETQYF.

The rearrangement joins TRBV9 to TRBJ2-1, with 11 bases fitting TRBD2. J was trimmed by 1 base and V by 3 bases; bases with no gene match: 6. The CDR3 loop spans 17 amino acids. Looked up from germline, CDR1 is SGDLS and CDR2 is YYNGEE. CDR3 sequence (DNA): TGTGCCAGCAGCGCTCTACTAGCGGGAGTGTCCTACAATGAGCAGTTCTTC. Translating it yields CASSALLAGVSYNEQFF.

This chain connects TRBV7-2 to TRBJ2-5; 12 bases agree with TRBD2. V gave up 1 base and J gave up 6 bases; unmatched junction bases: 12. This CDR3 has 18 amino acids. CDR1 is SGHTA and CDR2 is FQGNSA in the germline V gene. The CDR3 nucleotides are TGTGCCAGCAGCTTAGTCGGGTCGACTAGCGGGAGCAGAAAGACCCAGTACTTC. It codes for CASSLVGSTSGSRKTQYF.

The chain combines TRBV12-3 or TRBV12-4 with TRBJ2-5; no firm D call. The CDR3 covers 13 residues. V was clipped by 3 bases and J by 3 bases, with 8 bases between them. The CDR3 sequence is CASSFQGEETQYF. DNA for the CDR3: TGTGCCAGCAGTTTCCAAGGTGAAGAGACCCAGTACTTC.

The chain joins TRBV29-1 to TRBJ2-1; no clear D gene. The CDR3 consists of 14 residues. Trimming left V 3 bases short and J 6 bases short, with 15 bases between. Per germline, CDR1 SQVTM and CDR2 ANQGSEA. The CDR3 DNA is TGCAGCGTTGAGGTAGATGGTTGGCGCAATGAGCAGTTCTTC. Its translation is CSVEVDGWRNEQFF.

The V gene is TRBV25-1, the J gene TRBJ1-2; 8 bases are shared with TRBD1. The CDR3 covers 13 residues. Trimming at V came to 4 bases and at J to 4 bases, leaving 2 bases not matched to a gene. Germline V gene sequence: CDR1 MGHDK, CDR2 SYGVNS. The CDR3 region is CASSAGQVYGYTF. CDR3 nucleotide sequence: TGTGCCAGCAGTGCGGGACAGGTCTATGGCTACACCTTC.

The gene calls are TRBV5-1 and TRBJ2-5; possible D gene TRBD2, 5 bases. The length of the CDR3 is 16 residues. Between the trimmed V and J ends, which lost 0 bases and 1 base, there was a span of 13 bases. From germline, CDR1 is SGHRS and CDR2 YFSETQ. CDR3 sequence (DNA): TGCGCCAGCAGCTTGGCCGTGAGCGGTTTCCAAGAGACCCAGTACTTC. This translates into CASSLAVSGFQETQYF.

The rearrangement joins TRBV29-1 to TRBJ2-2; D is undetermined. The CDR3 runs 10 residues. Germline CDR1 is SQVTM and CDR2 is ANQGSEA. V was clipped by 7 bases and J by 6 bases, with 6 bases between them. This CDR3 reads CSGGSGELFF. The DNA of the CDR3 is TGCAGCGGGGGTTCCGGGGAGCTGTTTTTT.

This chain connects TRBV29-1 to TRBJ2-7, with 7 bases that match TRBD1. This CDR3 region has 13 residues. Trimming cost V 1 base and J 3 bases; bases outside gene matches: 3. Germline V lookup: CDR1 SQVTM, CDR2 ANQGSEA. Here the CDR3 reads CSVEAYRGYEQYF. The CDR3, as DNA: TGCAGCGTTGAAGCCTACAGGGGCTACGAGCAGTACTTC.

The rearrangement uses TRBV20-1 and TRBJ1-2, with a possible D match to TRBD1 (6 bases). Trimming cost V 6 bases and J 10 bases, with 21 bases left between them. This CDR3 has 13 residues. Germline values: CDR1 DFQATT, CDR2 SNEGSKA (reference sequence). CDR3 amino acids: CSAPPRGANAYTF. CDR3 bases: TGCAGTGCCCCCCCTCGGGGGGCGAACGCCTACACCTTC.

The V call is TRBV20-1, the J call TRBJ2-4, with D uncertain. The V gene's germline CDR1 is DFQATT and CDR2 SNEGSKA (reference sequence). V was trimmed by 2 bases and J by 0 bases, leaving 8 bases between them. The CDR3 extends over 14 amino acids. The CDR3 DNA reads as TGCAGTGCTAGACCCCAAGTAGCCAAAAACATTCAGTACTTC. It translates to CSARPQVAKNIQYF.

This chain uses TRBV3-1 with TRBJ1-5; D is unresolved. CDR1 and CDR2 from the germline V gene are LGHDT and YNNKEL (reference sequence). The CDR3 extends over 14 amino acids. Trimming removed 8 bases at V and 0 bases at J, with 11 bases between. CDR3 in amino acids: CASHPQYSNQPQHF. CDR3 in DNA: TGTGCCAGCCATCCCCAGTATAGCAATCAGCCCCAGCATTTT.

This clonotype was recorded a few times. The V call is TRBV3-1, the J call TRBJ2-7; 7 bases line up with TRBD2. The CDR3 consists of 12 residues. CDR1 is LGHDT, CDR2 YNNKEL, per germline (reference sequence). The V gene end was trimmed by 4 bases and the J gene end by 6 bases; junction bases not matched to a gene: 3. The CDR3 DNA reads TGTGCCAGCAGCCGGTCGGGGGGCGAGCAGTACTTC. Protein product: CASSRSGGEQYF.

The sample holds one count of this clonotype. The V call is TRBV11-2, the J call TRBJ2-1, with TRBD2 identical over 14 bases. Germline V gene lookup returns CDR1 SGHAT and CDR2 FQNNGV. Trimming took 1 base from V and 14 from J; bases not matched to a gene: 7. This CDR3 is 15 amino acids long. This chain's CDR3 is CASSLGAGLAGGEFF. The CDR3 DNA reads TGTGCCAGCAGCTTAGGAGCTGGACTAGCGGGAGGCGAGTTCTTC.

V is TRBV3-1 and J is TRBJ1-3; D is uncertain. V lost 5 bases and J 0 bases, leaving 8 bases between the germline ends. CDR3 length equals 14 residues. Germline CDR1 is LGHDT and CDR2 is YNNKEL (reference sequence). The CDR3 DNA reads as TGTGCCAGCAGCGTCCGGAGCTCTGGAAACACCATATATTTT. This encodes CASSVRSSGNTIYF.

This sequence joins TRBV12-3 or TRBV12-4 and TRBJ2-6; no reliable D call. CDR3 length: 15 residues. The ends were cut back, 6 bases at V and 2 bases at J, with 11 bases in the middle. In DNA, the CDR3 is TGTGCCAGCAGCGCCACAAGGACTGGGGCCAACGTCCTGACTTTC. Its translation: CASSATRTGANVLTF.

This chain connects TRBV24-1 to TRBJ2-2, with 11 bases fitting TRBD1. Germline assignment: CDR1 KGHDR and CDR2 SFDVKD. V trimming: 5 bases; J trimming: 6 bases; junction bases outside the gene matches: 10. This CDR3 spans 17 amino acids. The CDR3 nucleotides read TGTGCCACCAGTGGGACCCGGGACAGGGGGGGCCCCGGGGAGCTGTTTTTT. Protein: CATSGTRDRGGPGELFF.

V is TRBV30 and J is TRBJ2-5, with TRBD2 matching over 8 bases. Germline loops: CDR1 GTSNPN, CDR2 SVGIG (reference sequence). V gave up 2 bases and J gave up 3 bases; unmatched junction bases: 2. The CDR3 length is 13 residues. The CDR3 DNA reads as TGTGCCTGGAGTCTGGGACTAGAAGAGACCCAGTACTTC. Translated: CAWSLGLEETQYF.

The chain joins TRBV6-2 or TRBV6-3 to TRBJ2-4; TRBD2 is a possible D gene (6 bases). Germline V gene lookup returns CDR1 MNHEY and CDR2 SVGEGT. This CDR3 contains 14 residues. V was shortened by 7 bases and J by 4 bases, with 14 bases between the two germline ends. The CDR3 sequence is CASTPAGPKNIQYF. The CDR3 nucleotides read TGTGCCAGCACTCCGGCGGGGCCTAAAAACATTCAGTACTTC.

The chain has TRBV20-1 and TRBJ2-7; TRBD2 matches 7 bases. The CDR3 runs to 14 residues. The J segment lost 1 base and the V segment lost 3 bases, leaving 6 bases of the junction unmatched. From germline, CDR1 is DFQATT and CDR2 SNEGSKA (reference sequence). The CDR3 region is CSASPREVSYEQYF. The CDR3, as DNA: TGCAGTGCTAGTCCCCGGGAGGTATCCTACGAGCAGTACTTC.

The V and J genes are TRBV4-2 and TRBJ2-6, with no clear D. The CDR3 loop spans 13 amino acids. V was clipped by 8 bases and J by 0 bases, with 5 bases between them. Germline V CDR1 and CDR2: LGHNA, YNFKEQ. Written as DNA, the CDR3 is TGTGCCAGCCGTAACTCTGGGGCCAACGTCCTGACTTTC. This codes for CASRNSGANVLTF.

This sequence joins TRBV7-2 and TRBJ2-7; 10 positions agree with TRBD2. Trimming cost V 7 bases and J 2 bases; bases outside gene matches: 8. The germline V gene encodes CDR1 SGHTA and CDR2 FQGNSA. CDR3 length: 15 amino acids. The CDR3 DNA is TGTGCCAGCATCCAAGCGGGAGGGCCGACCTACGAGCAGTACTTC. Translating it yields CASIQAGGPTYEQYF.

This clonotype has just one count. V usage is TRBV5-4 and J usage is TRBJ1-1; a weak D match, TRBD1 (6 bases). Germline CDR1 SGHNT, CDR2 YYREEE (reference sequence). V was clipped by 4 bases and J by 0 bases, with 13 bases between them. The CDR3 consists of 15 residues. DNA for the CDR3: TGTGCCAGCAGCCCGGCGGGACAACTGAACACTGAAGCTTTCTTT. It codes for CASSPAGQLNTEAFF.

V is TRBV11-1 and J is TRBJ2-1; a weak D match, TRBD2 (6 bases). Germline values: CDR1 SGHAT, CDR2 FQDESV (reference sequence). The germline V and J ends were trimmed by 11 bases and 12 bases, with 8 bases remaining between them. CDR3 size: 8 residues. Here the CDR3 reads CAPGVQFF. In DNA, the CDR3 is TGTGCCCCGGGAGTGCAGTTCTTC.